This TCR beta chain was captured by sequencing in a study of T cell clones after liver transplantation. Germline CDR1 reads SQVTM; CDR2 reads ANQGSEA. V lost 7 bases and J 7 bases, leaving 11 bases between the germline ends. CDR3 length equals 11 residues. Profiled with immunoSEQ multiplex PCR; TCRdb holds only in-frame clones, not every one. The table includes approximately 51,000 clones, 65% to 80% detected once. This clone was found a few times. This sample comprised CD4+ T cells from blood, obtained approximately 54 months after liver transplant. The rearrangement uses TRBV29-1 and TRBJ2-1, with D perhaps being TRBD1 or TRBD2 (6 bases each). This receptor was obtained from a human patient who received a liver transplant. Some T cells may be the graft donor's. The CDR3 DNA reads TGCAGCGGGGGGGCTAGGAATGAGCAGTTCTTC. Its translation: CSGGARNEQFF.